The present TCR beta chain was sequenced within a study of T cells in Graves' hyperthyroidism and ophthalmopathy. To note about this clonotype: The antigen remains undetermined.

Authors of the study amplified TCR beta CDR3 regions from RNA transcripts. The HTBI primer set was used in a first-round RT-PCR of the TCR CDR3. TCRdb used MiXCR to reprocess the multiplex PCR reads, holding one entry per CDR3 protein. The sample lists a few hundred thousand distinct CDR3 sequences; approximately 13% were seen once. General study points: Peripheral blood also featured most of the thyroid clonotypes expanded above 0.001.

The receptor comes from a woman aged 18 to 35 with Graves' hyperthyroidism. The sample taken for sequencing was blood.

As DNA, the CDR3 is TGTGCCAGCAGTCTAGGGCAATCCCGGCAGTACTTC. It specifies CASSLGQSRQYF. This chain connects TRBV28 to TRBJ2-7, with no clear D. The CDR3 spans 12 residues. Looked up from germline, CDR1 is MDHEN and CDR2 is SYDVKM. V was pared by 5 bases and J by 9 bases, with 14 bases between.